Included here is one TCR beta chain sequence, with context. This entry is derived from a study of blood T cell repertoires in COVID-19. Looking at the study overall: Samples representing acute and convalescent COVID-19 were sourced from the United States, Italy and Spain. T cells, B-cell-depleted T cells, or PBMCs supplied cDNA or gDNA.

The CDR3 length is 13 residues. V shed 3 bases and J shed 9 bases, with 12 bases lying between them. The germline V gene has CDR1 SNHLY and CDR2 FYNNEI. In the authors' workflow: Amplification with reference gene primers provided the estimates of nucleated cell counts. Only in-frame clones appear in the TCRdb table, and some are missing; sequencing was by immunoSEQ multiplex PCR. The V and J calls and clone size are taken from that table; D and trimming were inferred from the DNA. The sample consists of 90,000 to 100,000 clones, around 82% of them appearing once. This TCR was recovered from a man in his 70s with active or convalescent COVID-19. The chain is built from TRBV2 and TRBJ1-5, with a possible D match to TRBD1 (5 bases). The sample comprised peripheral blood. CDR3 sequence (DNA): TGTGCCAGCAGTGACCCCCATGACAGGCCCCAGCATTTT. Amino acids: CASSDPHDRPQHF.